This TCR beta chain was observed in a study of radiotherapy plus CTLA-4 blockade in lung cancer. Whole-study findings and limits: After radiotherapy and ipilimumab, tumor-derived clones expanded in peripheral blood.

Germline V gene data show CDR1 as SGHVS and CDR2 as FQNEAQ. The CDR3 is 16 amino acids. The V and J ends lost 2 bases and 4 bases respectively, with 17 bases between them. Here immunoSEQ multiplex PCR was the method, and the copy in TCRdb shows in-frame clones only, minus some. Of roughly 110,000 clones listed, roughly 80% are singletons. Points on this clone: The antigen remains unidentified.

This TCR was sampled from a human donor with non-small cell lung cancer that progressed on radiotherapy plus ipilimumab. Some clones in this sample may be carry-over from other donors' samples. This rearrangement joins TRBV7-8 to TRBJ1-2, with D perhaps matching TRBD1 (5 bases). This sample comprised peripheral blood, obtained from a patient treated with radiotherapy plus ipilimumab. For the CDR3, the DNA is TGTGCCAGCAGCTTATTGGGAGGCAGGGCGGGCTATGGCTACACCTTC. This codes for CASSLLGGRAGYGYTF.